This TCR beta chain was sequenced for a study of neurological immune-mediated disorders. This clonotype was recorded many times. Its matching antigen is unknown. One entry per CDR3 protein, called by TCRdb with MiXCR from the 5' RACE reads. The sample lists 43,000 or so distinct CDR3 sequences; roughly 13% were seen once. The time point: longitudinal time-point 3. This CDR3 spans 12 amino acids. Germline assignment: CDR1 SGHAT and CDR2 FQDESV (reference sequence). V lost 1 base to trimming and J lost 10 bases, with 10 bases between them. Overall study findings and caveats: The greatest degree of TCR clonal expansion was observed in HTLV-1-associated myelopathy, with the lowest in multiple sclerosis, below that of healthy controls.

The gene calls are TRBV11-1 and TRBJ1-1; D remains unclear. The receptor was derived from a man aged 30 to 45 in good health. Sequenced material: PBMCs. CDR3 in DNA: TGTGCCAGCAGCTTAGGGCCCTCGGGAGCTTTCTTT. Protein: CASSLGPSGAFF.